The subject of this entry is one T cell receptor beta chain. This receptor's antigen is unknown. Within one base of it there is no much larger clone, and no base qualities were kept. TCRbeta CDR3 regions were amplified from genomic DNA by means of the immunoSEQ Assay, a bias-controlled multiplex PCR. For the original study's pipeline: Within the assay, amplification of reference gene primers was used to estimate how many nucleated cells each sample contained. Sequence reads were collapsed and filtered to measure the absolute abundance of every unique TCRbeta CDR3 rearrangement. For each sample, productive Simpson clonality was calculated as the square root of Simpson's diversity index across productive rearrangements. The table comes from immuneACCESS by way of TCRdb, which keeps in-frame sequences with V and J called. Part of the clones is missing from these tables; in studies checked, under half for an unresolved V gene and the rest for unknown reasons. That table gives V, J and clone size, and the DNA gave D and trimming. The sample table records a few hundred thousand clones; approximately 87% of these occur just once. The ten largest clones add up to under 6.5% of the sample.

Collaborating institutions collected whole blood in K2EDTA tubes following their own protocols. Collaborator samples were shipped for TCRbeta analysis as frozen whole blood, isolated PBMCs, or DNA extracted from either sample type. This sample stems from a study of blood T cell repertoires in COVID-19 (TCRdb year 2020). With respect to the entire study: Samples from collaborators originated in the United States, Italy and Spain and spanned both the acute and convalescent phases of COVID-19. Subjects who had been exposed to COVID-19, were actively infected with it, or had recovered from it provided the deeply sampled blood TCRbeta repertoires that made up the dataset. Nearly every sample came with metadata listing a de-identified subject ID, COVID-19 status, age in years and sex. Samples came from the ongoing ImmuneRACE study (first 160 participants) plus 1,254 subjects from 6 global collaborators. Where available, HLA class I and class II types were taken from metadata supplied by the sample provider and were not determined by assay-based typing. A freely available public database, intended as a resource for researchers studying the immune response to SARS-CoV-2, is where the repertoires were released. The material from the prospective study consisted of cDNA or gDNA derived from T cells, B-cell-depleted T cells, or PBMCs. The paper's findings and limits, for the study overall: The amount of clinical and demographic metadata varied by source and participant and was provided uncurated.

The junction shows trimming of 5 bases on V and 6 bases on J, and the gene matches do not reach 2 bases of it. The CDR3 covers 11 residues, taking in both the cysteine and the phenylalanine. Only the CDR3 DNA is retained, 33 bases long and in frame from the first base. CDR1 and CDR2, looked up from the germline V gene, are SQVTM and ANQGSEA. Sequences were obtained from peripheral blood. This chain joins TRBV29-1 to TRBJ1-1, with TRBD1 matching 8 junction bases. This sequence was found in a man aged 60-69 years with acute or convalescent COVID-19. The sequence in DNA is TGCAGCGTTTTACAGGGGGCTGAAGCTTTCTTT. Translated, this gives CSVLQGAEAFF. Supplemented by the reference TRBV29-1 and TRBJ1-1 proteins around the CDR3, the complete variable domain is SAVISQKPSRDICQRGTSLTIQCQVDSQVTMMFWYRQQPGQSLTLIATANQGSEATYESGFVIDKFPISRPNLTFSTLTVSNMSPEDSSIYLCSVLQGAEAFFGQGTRLTVV.